The T cell receptor beta chain under discussion was sequenced for a study of cytomegalovirus exposure and HLA in healthy donors (TCRdb year 2017). In the study overall: The 500 to 800 repertoires of the first cohort and the roughly 110 validation repertoires were produced on the same platform, according to a later analysis. High-throughput TCR immunosequencing, statistical association of individual TCRs with disease status, and machine learning were combined to predict cytomegalovirus infection status. Besides the first cohort of under 700 subjects, a separate validation cohort made up of 120 different subjects was used. The aim of the study was to test whether cataloging public T cell receptors could identify signatures of past pathogen exposure.

The protocol used for the library was the immunoSEQ multiplex PCR assay. As for the authors' bioinformatics: To diagnose cytomegalovirus status from the catalog of TCR beta chain sequences, a statistical classification framework was built. This immuneACCESS table, as held by TCRdb, lists in-frame sequences with V and J called but not all clones. Of the missing ones, under half trace to an unresolved V gene in checked studies; the others have no known cause. V, J and clone size are those of that table, while D and trimming were read from the DNA. The sample yields some 79,000 clones; around 94% were counted once. Jointly, the top ten make up 3.2% of the sample. The germline ends are 16 bases apart after V is trimmed by 0 bases and J by 8 bases. The CDR3 covers 15 residues, taking in both the cysteine and the phenylalanine. Only the CDR3 portion is preserved as DNA: 45 bases, with reading frame beginning at the first base. Based on the germline V gene, the CDR1 and CDR2 sequences are SNHLY and FYNNEI.

General study outcomes and caveats: Three of the identified cytomegalovirus-associated TCR beta chains were confirmed in vitro to be specific for cytomegalovirus antigens. The classifier was reported to diagnose cytomegalovirus status with high specificity and sensitivity in both the original and validation cohorts. It was suggested by the authors that the approach could potentially be generalized to other disease states and immunological phenotypes. A later analysis lacked HLA typing for the validation cohort, so it scored co-occurrence in that cohort across all 120 or so repertoires. A later analysis found that TCRs clustered in the first cohort also tended to co-occur in the approximately 120 validation repertoires, with approximately 94% of cluster scores above 0. The study gave a list of under 200 TCR beta chains associated with cytomegalovirus. Most TCR sequences were seen in very few donors, while some public TCRs were found in many individuals.

The donors were included in the validation cohort of roughly 120 subjects, a group kept apart from the roughly 730-subject first cohort. As to this clone: The specificity of this receptor is unknown. Base qualities are missing; no much larger clone stands one base away.

The chain is made from TRBV2 and TRBJ1-2, with a tentative D gene TRBD1 over 5 matching bases. The sequenced sample was PBMCs. This sequence originates from a woman aged 18-29 years in good health and CMV-seropositive. The encoded CDR3 is CASSEALSGGEGYTF. The DNA sequence follows: TGTGCCAGCAGTGAAGCGCTCTCGGGGGGTGAGGGCTACACCTTC.